This TCR beta chain was found in a study of OX40 agonist ivuxolimab in advanced cancers. Overall study results and limits: Normalized T-cell clonal expansion was also low in some nonresponders.

The assay was immunoSEQ multiplex PCR, and TCRdb's table has in-frame clones only and misses some. The sample has about 59,000 clones, about 85% seen once; the top ten hold 4%. A note on this clone: Its antigen is as yet unknown.

The V gene lost 4 bases and the J gene lost 2 bases, with 2 bases spanning the gap. The CDR3 covers 11 residues. From germline, CDR1 is SGDLS and CDR2 YYNGEE. The sample here was CD4+ or CD8+ T cells sorted from blood, taken in a trial of the OX40 agonist ivuxolimab. The sequence derives from an adult with an advanced solid tumor such as melanoma, head and neck, liver or kidney cancer. The chain recombines TRBV9 with TRBJ2-3, with unresolved D. CDR3 DNA sequence: TGTGCCAGCAGCACCACAGATACGCAGTATTTT. Translation: CASSTTDTQYF.